The rows below give T cell receptor beta chains drawn from one sample of a study of T cell responses to AZD1222 COVID-19 vaccine. Profiled with immunoSEQ multiplex PCR; TCRdb holds only in-frame clones, not every one. The data show about 180,000 clones, with about nine tenths seen just once and about 2.1% held by the top ten. The sequences come from peripheral blood, collected 28 days after the second AZD1222 dose. The receptors originated from an adult who received the AZD1222 COVID-19 vaccine. Both conserved end residues are part of each CDR3. The order of the fields is J gene, clone size, D gene, V gene, CDR3 DNA, CDR3 protein. D genes are given only for firm matches. Expanded clones get a size class; other rows say once, few or many, or leave the size out.

>TRBJ2-5|.|.|TRBV24-1
TGTGCCACCAGTGAAGACAGCCAAGAGACCCAGTACTTC
CATSEDSQETQYF
>TRBJ2-3|.|TRBD2|TRBV6-5
TGTGCCAGCAGAGCCGGGGGGGCCGGCACAGATACGCAGTATTTT
CASRAGGAGTDTQYF
>TRBJ2-7|.|TRBD1|TRBV28
TGTGCCAGCAGCCCGGGACAGGGAGTCTACGAGCAGTACTTC
CASSPGQGVYEQYF
>TRBJ1-2|.|.|TRBV6-5
TGTGCCAGCAGCGACAACTATGGCTACACCTTC
CASSDNYGYTF
>TRBJ2-1|.|.|TRBV5-1
TGCGCCAGCAGCTTAGTAACGTCCGGAGTACAGTGGGATGAGCAGTTCTTC
CASSLVTSGVQWDEQFF
>TRBJ1-3|.|.|TRBV15
TGTGCCACCAGCAGAAACAGAGATTCTGGAAACACCATATATTTT
CATSRNRDSGNTIYF
>TRBJ1-1|few|TRBD1|TRBV13
TGTGCCAGCAGCTTCGGGACCGGGACAGCAAACACTGAAGCTTTCTTT
CASSFGTGTANTEAFF
>TRBJ2-7|.|.|TRBV7-2
TGTGCCAGCAGCTTAGTCGACGGGTGGAACGAGCAGTACTTC
CASSLVDGWNEQYF
>TRBJ2-7|few|.|TRBV12-3/TRBV12-4
TGTGCCAGCAAAACAGGCTCCTACGAGCAGTACTTC
CASKTGSYEQYF
>TRBJ1-6|.|TRBD1|TRBV30
TGTGCCTGGAGCGCCGGGACAGGGGCTTCACCCCTCCACTTT
CAWSAGTGASPLHF
>TRBJ2-1|.|TRBD2|TRBV2
TGTGCCAGCAGCGGGACTAGCGGCACTCTCCGGCAGTTCTTC
CASSGTSGTLRQFF
>TRBJ1-6|few|.|TRBV7-2
TGTGCCAGCAGCGCCTTCAATTCACCCCTCCACTTT
CASSAFNSPLHF
>TRBJ1-4|.|.|TRBV11-2
TGTGCCAGCAGCTTAGATTTTGGGCTAGCAGCAACTAATGAAAAACTGTTTTTT
CASSLDFGLAATNEKLFF
>TRBJ2-7|.|TRBD1|TRBV19
TGTGCCAGTACCCCGGGACAGGGCTACGAGCAGTACTTC
CASTPGQGYEQYF
>TRBJ1-2|.|.|TRBV30
TGTGCCTGGAGAAGGGCAGGGCTTGGCTACACCTTC
CAWRRAGLGYTF
>TRBJ2-6|.|.|TRBV4-3
TGCGCCAGCAGCCAAGATCGGGCGGGCGTCCCCTCTGGGGCCAACGTCCTGACTTTC
CASSQDRAGVPSGANVLTF
>TRBJ2-5|.|TRBD1|TRBV5-8
TGTGCCAGCAGCGGACAGGGCGGGGAGACCCAGTACTTC
CASSGQGGETQYF
>TRBJ2-5|once|.|TRBV21-1
TGTGCCAGCGTAGGGCGGGGGTGCGGGAGCATCATAAAAGAGACCCAGTACTTC
CASVGRGCGSIIKETQYF
>TRBJ2-3|.|.|TRBV6-5
TGTGCCAGCAGTTACTCGTACGGAAACACAGATACGCAGTATTTT
CASSYSYGNTDTQYF
>TRBJ1-2|.|.|TRBV28
TGTGCCAGCAGCCCTTCCTATGGCTACACCTTC
CASSPSYGYTF
>TRBJ1-2|.|.|TRBV10-3
TGTGCCATCAGTGGGGACACCACTAACTATGGCTACACCTTC
CAISGDTTNYGYTF
>TRBJ1-4|few|.|TRBV15
TGTGCCACCAGCAGAGAGGTTGGGGTCAGGGAAAGTGAAAAACTGTTTTTT
CATSREVGVRESEKLFF
>TRBJ1-5|.|.|TRBV7-9
TGTGCCAGCAGCCCCGGACAATATAGCAATCAGCCCCAGCATTTT
CASSPGQYSNQPQHF
>TRBJ2-7|few|TRBD2|TRBV6-5
TGTGCCAGTTGGGACTACATCTCCTACGAGCAGTACTTC
CASWDYISYEQYF
>TRBJ1-1|.|.|TRBV9
TGTGCCAGCAGCGTTGGGTGGTACACTGAAGCTTTCTTT
CASSVGWYTEAFF
>TRBJ2-3|.|TRBD2|TRBV15
TGTGCCACCAGTCCCCGCCGGACCCTAGCGGGAGATACGCAGTATTTT
CATSPRRTLAGDTQYF
>TRBJ1-3|.|.|TRBV7-9
TGTGCCAGCAGCCCCTTATTAAGCTCTGGAAACACCATATATTTT
CASSPLLSSGNTIYF
>TRBJ2-3|.|TRBD2|TRBV6-2/TRBV6-3
TGTGCCAGCAGCCCTAGCGGGCCCGGCGGGGGAGATACGCAGTATTTT
CASSPSGPGGGDTQYF
>TRBJ1-2|few|.|TRBV5-4
TGTGCCAGCAGCCGACAGGTCAGGGATGGCTACACCTTC
CASSRQVRDGYTF
>TRBJ1-5|.|.|TRBV2
TGTGCCAGCAGGGGCCTTGAGCAGGTTAATCAGCCCCAGCATTTT
CASRGLEQVNQPQHF